This T cell receptor beta chain was captured by sequencing in a study of spatial heterogeneity in lung cancer. The CDR3 is 12 amino acids. Trimming removed 6 bases from V and 6 bases from J; junction bases left unmatched: 6. In germline, CDR1 is SQVTM, CDR2 ANQGSEA. MiXCR was run by TCRdb on the 5' RACE reads, yielding one entry per CDR3 protein. The table shows tens of thousands of distinct CDR3 sequences, with 9% to 10% occurring only once. Sample time point: blood at routine non-recurrence follow-up after resection. The sample in question was PBMCs, obtained at follow-up. The TCR originated in a male donor with early-stage non-small cell lung cancer. The chain links TRBV29-1 to TRBJ2-7, with 9 bases that match TRBD1. CDR3 loop: CSVGTGSGEQYF. The CDR3 DNA reads TGCAGCGTCGGGACAGGGAGTGGCGAGCAGTACTTC.